This T cell receptor (beta chain) was documented in a study of CD8+ T cells in alopecia areata. The wider study: Female roughly 7-11-week-old C3H/HeJ recipients received skin from roughly 6-12-month-old C3H/HeJ graft donors with spontaneous alopecia. Overall study results and limits: Especially in alopecia totalis/universalis, lesional scalp showed greater clonality than normal scalp did.

cDNA prepared by RNA extraction and subsequent reverse transcription served as the template for sequencing. Data came from immunoSEQ multiplex PCR; TCRdb stores just in-frame clones and leaves some out. Recorded here are more than 250,000 clones, with no singletons, and the ten leading clones hold roughly 1.2%. Sorting used CD4, CD8alpha, NKG2D, NKG2ACE and other markers on pooled cutaneous lymph node cells. With regard to this clone: Its antigen is undetermined. The germline and genes are mouse ones. The CDR3 end falls 4 residues outside the read, so it is completed with the germline J gene. This sample also contains other DNA sequences that code for the same CDR3.

CDR1 and CDR2 from the germline V gene are NNHDY and SYVADS. After removal of 2 bases from V and 2 bases from J, the junction contained 2 bases not matched to a gene. The CDR3 loop spans 14 amino acids. The TCR originated in a C3H/HeJ mouse with alopecia areata. Mouse strain MHC haplotype: H2-k. V and J are TRBV13-3 and TRBJ2-5; 7 bases match TRBD1. Sequenced sample: CD4+ T cells sorted from a lymph node. The CDR3 DNA, read in part, is TGTGCCAGCAGTGACCGGGACAGCCAAGAC. This encodes CASSDRDSQD. The entire CDR3 protein reads CASSDRDSQDTQYF.